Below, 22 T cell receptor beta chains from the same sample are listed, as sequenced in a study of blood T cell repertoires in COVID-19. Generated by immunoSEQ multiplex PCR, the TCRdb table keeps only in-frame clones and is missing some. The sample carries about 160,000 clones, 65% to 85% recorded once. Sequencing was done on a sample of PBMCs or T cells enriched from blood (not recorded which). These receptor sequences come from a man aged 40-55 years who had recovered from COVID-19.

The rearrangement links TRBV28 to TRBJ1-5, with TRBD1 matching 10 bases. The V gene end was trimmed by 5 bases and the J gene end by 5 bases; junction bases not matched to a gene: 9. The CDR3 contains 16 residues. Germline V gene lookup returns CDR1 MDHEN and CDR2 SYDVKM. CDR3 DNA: TGTGCCAGCAGTGCACCCCCCGGGACAGGGGATCAGCCCCAGCATTTT. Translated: CASSAPPGTGDQPQHF. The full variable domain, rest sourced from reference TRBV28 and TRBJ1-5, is DVKVTQSSRYLVKRTGEKVFLECVQDMDHENMFWYRQDPGLGLRLIYFSYDVKMKEKGDIPEGYSVSREKKERFSLILESASTNQTSMYLCASSAPPGTGDQPQHFGDGTRLSIL.

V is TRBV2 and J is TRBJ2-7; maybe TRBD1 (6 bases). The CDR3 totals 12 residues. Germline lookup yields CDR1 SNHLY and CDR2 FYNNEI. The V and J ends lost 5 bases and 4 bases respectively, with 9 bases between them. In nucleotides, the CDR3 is TGTGCCAGCAGTAGGACAGTTTACGAGCAGTACGTC. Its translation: CASSRTVYEQYV.

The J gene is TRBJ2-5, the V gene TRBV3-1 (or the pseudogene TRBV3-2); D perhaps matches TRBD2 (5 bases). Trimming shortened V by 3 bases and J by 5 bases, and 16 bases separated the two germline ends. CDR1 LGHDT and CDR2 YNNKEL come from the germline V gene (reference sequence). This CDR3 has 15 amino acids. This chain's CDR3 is CASSHRDSPRETQYF. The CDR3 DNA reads TGTGCCAGCAGCCATCGGGATTCGCCTCGGGAGACCCAGTACTTC.

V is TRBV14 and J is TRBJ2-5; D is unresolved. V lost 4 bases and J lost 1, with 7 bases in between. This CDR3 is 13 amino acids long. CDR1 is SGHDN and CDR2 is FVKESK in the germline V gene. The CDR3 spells CASSRLLQETQYF. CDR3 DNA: TGTGCCAGCAGCCGACTCCTCCAAGAGACCCAGTACTTC.

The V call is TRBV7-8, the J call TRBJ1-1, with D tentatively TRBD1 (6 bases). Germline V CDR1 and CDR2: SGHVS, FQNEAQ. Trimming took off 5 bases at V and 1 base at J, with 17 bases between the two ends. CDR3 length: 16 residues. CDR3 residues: CASSGLPGQPNTEAFF. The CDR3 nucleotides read TGTGCCAGCAGCGGCCTTCCGGGACAACCGAACACTGAAGCTTTCTTT.

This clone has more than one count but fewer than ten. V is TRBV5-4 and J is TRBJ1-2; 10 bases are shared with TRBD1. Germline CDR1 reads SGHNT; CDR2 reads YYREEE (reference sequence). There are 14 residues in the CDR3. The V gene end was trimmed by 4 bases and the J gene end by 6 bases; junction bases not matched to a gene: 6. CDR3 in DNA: TGTGCCAGCAGCCTACGACAGGGGGCTGATGGCTACACCTTC. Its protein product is CASSLRQGADGYTF.

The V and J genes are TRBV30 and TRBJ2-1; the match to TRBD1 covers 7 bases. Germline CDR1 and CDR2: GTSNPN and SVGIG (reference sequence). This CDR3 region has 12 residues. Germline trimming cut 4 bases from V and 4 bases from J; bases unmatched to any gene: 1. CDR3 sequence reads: CAWMGQYNEQFF. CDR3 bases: TGTGCCTGGATGGGACAGTACAATGAGCAGTTCTTC. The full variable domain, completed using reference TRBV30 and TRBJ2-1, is SQTIHQWPATLVQPVGSPLSLECTVEGTSNPNLYWYRQAAGRGLQLLFYSVGIGQISSEVPQNLSASRPQDRQFILSSKKLLLSDSGFYLCAWMGQYNEQFFGPGTRLTVL.

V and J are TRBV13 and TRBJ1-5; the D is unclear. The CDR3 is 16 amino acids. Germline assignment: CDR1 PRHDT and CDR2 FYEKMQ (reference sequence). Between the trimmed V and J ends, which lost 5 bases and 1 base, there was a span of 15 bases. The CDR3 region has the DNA TGTGCCAGCAGCGTGGGGAGGGTAGGGAGCAATCAGCCCCAGCATTTT. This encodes CASSVGRVGSNQPQHF.

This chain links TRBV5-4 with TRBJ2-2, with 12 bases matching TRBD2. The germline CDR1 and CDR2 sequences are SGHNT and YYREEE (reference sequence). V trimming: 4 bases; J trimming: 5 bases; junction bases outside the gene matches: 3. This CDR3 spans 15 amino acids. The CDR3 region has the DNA TGTGCCAGCAGCCGACTAGCGGGGGATACCGGGGAGCTGTTTTTT. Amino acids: CASSRLAGDTGELFF.

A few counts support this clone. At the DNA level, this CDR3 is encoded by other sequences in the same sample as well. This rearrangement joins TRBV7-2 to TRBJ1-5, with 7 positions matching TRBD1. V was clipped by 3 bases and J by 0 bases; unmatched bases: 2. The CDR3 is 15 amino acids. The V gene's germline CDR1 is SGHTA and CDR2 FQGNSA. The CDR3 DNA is TGTGCCAGCAGCTTGGGACAGTATAGCAATCAGCCCCAGCATTTT. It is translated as CASSLGQYSNQPQHF.

CDR3 bases: TGTGCCAGCAGCTCTCGGACTAGCGGGGGGGCCAACGAGCAGTACTTC. It encodes CASSSRTSGGANEQYF. V is TRBV13 and J is TRBJ2-7; 15 bases fit TRBD2. V shed 4 bases and J 5 bases; nucleotides not matched to a gene: 6. Per germline, CDR1 PRHDT and CDR2 FYEKMQ (reference sequence). CDR3 length: 16 residues.

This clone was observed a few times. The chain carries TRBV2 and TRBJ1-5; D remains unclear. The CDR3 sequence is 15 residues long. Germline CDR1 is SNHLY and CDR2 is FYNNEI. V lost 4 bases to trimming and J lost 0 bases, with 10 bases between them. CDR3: CASSARSGSNQPQHF. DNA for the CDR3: TGTGCCAGCAGTGCCCGTAGCGGTAGCAATCAGCCCCAGCATTTT.

Written as DNA, the CDR3 is TGTGCCAGCAGCGTAGAAAGAGGGTGGGGAGATACGCAGTATTTT. It is translated as CASSVERGWGDTQYF. The chain combines TRBV9 with TRBJ2-3, with D perhaps TRBD2 (5 bases). Germline values: CDR1 SGDLS, CDR2 YYNGEE. V was pared by 0 bases and J by 5 bases, with 13 bases between. The CDR3 runs 15 residues.

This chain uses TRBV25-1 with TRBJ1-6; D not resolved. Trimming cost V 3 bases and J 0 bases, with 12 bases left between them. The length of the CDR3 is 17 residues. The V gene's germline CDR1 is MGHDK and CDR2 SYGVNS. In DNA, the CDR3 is TGTGCCAGCAGTGATTCCGGGGTCAGCTCCTATAATTCACCCCTCCACTTT. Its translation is CASSDSGVSSYNSPLHF.

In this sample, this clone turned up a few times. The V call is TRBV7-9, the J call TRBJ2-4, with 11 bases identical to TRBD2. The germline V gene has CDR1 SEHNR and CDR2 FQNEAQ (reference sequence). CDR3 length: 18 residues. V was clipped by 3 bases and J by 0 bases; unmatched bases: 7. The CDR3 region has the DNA TGTGCCAGCAGCTTCGGGACTAGCGGCAATCTAGCCAAAAACATTCAGTACTTC. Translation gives CASSFGTSGNLAKNIQYF.

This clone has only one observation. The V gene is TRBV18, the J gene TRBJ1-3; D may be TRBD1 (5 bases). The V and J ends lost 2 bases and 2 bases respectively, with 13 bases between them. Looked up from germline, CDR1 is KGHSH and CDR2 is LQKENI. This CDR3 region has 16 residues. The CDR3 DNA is TGTGCCAGCTCACCATCGCTCGTAGGGGCTGGAAACACCATATATTTT. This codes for CASSPSLVGAGNTIYF.

This CDR3 reads CASSFGTGNQPQHF. In nucleotides, the CDR3 is TGTGCCAGCAGCTTCGGGACAGGAAATCAGCCCCAGCATTTT. The V gene is TRBV7-2, the J gene TRBJ1-5, with TRBD1 identical over 8 bases. The V segment lost 3 bases and the J segment 4 bases; nucleotides outside the gene matches: 2. The germline V gene has CDR1 SGHTA and CDR2 FQGNSA. There are 14 residues in the CDR3.

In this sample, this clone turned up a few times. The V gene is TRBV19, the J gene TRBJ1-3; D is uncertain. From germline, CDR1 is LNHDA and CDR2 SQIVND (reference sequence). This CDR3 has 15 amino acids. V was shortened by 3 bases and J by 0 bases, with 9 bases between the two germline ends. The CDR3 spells CASSIEATSGNTIYF. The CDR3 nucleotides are TGTGCCAGTAGTATTGAAGCCACCTCTGGAAACACCATATATTTT.

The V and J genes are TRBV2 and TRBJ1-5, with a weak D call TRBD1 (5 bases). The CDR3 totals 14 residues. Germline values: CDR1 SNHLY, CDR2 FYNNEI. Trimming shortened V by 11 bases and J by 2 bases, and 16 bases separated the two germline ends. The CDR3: CAVRAQGGNQPQHF. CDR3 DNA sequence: TGTGCCGTCCGGGCCCAGGGTGGCAATCAGCCCCAGCATTTT.

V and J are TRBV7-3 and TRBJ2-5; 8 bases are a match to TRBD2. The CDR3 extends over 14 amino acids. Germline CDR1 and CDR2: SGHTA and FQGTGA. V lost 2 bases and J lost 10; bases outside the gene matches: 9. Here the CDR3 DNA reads TGTGCCAGCAGCTTAGGCGGGGGGTTAGAAATCCAGTACTTC. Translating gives CASSLGGGLEIQYF.

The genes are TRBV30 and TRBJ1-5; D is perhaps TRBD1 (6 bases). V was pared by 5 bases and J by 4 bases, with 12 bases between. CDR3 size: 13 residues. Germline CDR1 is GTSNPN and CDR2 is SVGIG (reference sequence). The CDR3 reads CAWDTGSNQPQHF. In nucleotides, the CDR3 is TGTGCCTGGGATACAGGGTCTAATCAGCCCCAGCATTTT.

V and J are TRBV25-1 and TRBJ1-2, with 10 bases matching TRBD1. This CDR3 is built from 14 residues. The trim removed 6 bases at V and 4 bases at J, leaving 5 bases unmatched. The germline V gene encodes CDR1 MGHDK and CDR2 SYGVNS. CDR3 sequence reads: CASRTGGAGYGYTF. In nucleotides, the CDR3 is TGTGCCAGCAGGACAGGGGGCGCGGGCTATGGCTACACCTTC.